One T cell receptor beta chain is described in this entry. The table came from immunoSEQ multiplex PCR; TCRdb's copy has only in-frame clones and leaves some out. This sample has about 2.3 million clones, with 80% to 95% found just once. This record belongs to a study of shared clonotypes between healthy human individuals. Input material: naive CD4+ T cells from PBMCs. Sample subset: CD45RA+ positively selected. This receptor was taken from a man aged 18-30 years in good health. Some clones in this sample may be carry-over from other donors' samples.

CDR3 DNA sequence: TGTGCCAGCAGCTTGACAGGGGGAGTAGGCGAGCAGTACTTC. Amino acid sequence: CASSLTGGVGEQYF. The V gene is TRBV7-8, the J gene TRBJ2-7; 9 bases fit TRBD1. This CDR3 region has 14 residues. V lost 3 bases and J lost 6; bases outside the gene matches: 6. Germline V gives CDR1 SGHVS, CDR2 FQNEAQ. The full variable domain, rest sourced from reference TRBV7-8 and TRBJ2-7, is GAGVSQSPRYKVAKRGQDVALRCDPISGHVSLFWYQQALGQGPEFLTYFQNEAQLDKSGLPSDRFFAERPEGSVSTLKIQRTQQEDSAVYLCASSLTGGVGEQYFGPGTRLTVT.